Shown below are 10 T cell receptor beta chains from a single sample sequenced in a study of long-term antiretroviral therapy in people with HIV. At survey level, the immunoSEQ assay was run in its v3.0 version. The data were produced by immunoSEQ multiplex PCR, yet TCRdb's version contains in-frame clones alone and is incomplete. The sample includes 27,000 or so clones, 85% of them seen just once. The sequenced sample was unsorted PBMCs, obtained about 5 years after starting antiretroviral therapy. These TCRs come from a man aged 40-49 years with HIV.

This clone was observed once. The chain recombines TRBV7-8 with TRBJ2-7, with a possible D match to TRBD2 (7 bases). Germline V gene lookup returns CDR1 SGHVS and CDR2 FQNEAQ. The CDR3 length is 21 residues. V lost 4 bases and J 3 bases, leaving 34 bases between the germline ends. The CDR3 region has the DNA TGTGCCAGCAGCTCCCGTGGGGCGGGGGCCAGAGGTCCTTCCCCCTACTACGAGCAGTACTTC. Protein product: CASSSRGAGARGPSPYYEQYF.

CDR3 region: CASSFTSGPSYEQYF. DNA of the CDR3: TGTGCCAGCAGTTTTACTAGCGGACCCTCCTACGAGCAGTACTTC. The chain has TRBV27 and TRBJ2-7, with 8 bases identical to TRBD2. CDR3 size: 15 residues. V shed 3 bases and J 0 bases; nucleotides not matched to a gene: 4. In germline, CDR1 is MNHEY, CDR2 SMNVEV (reference sequence).

The V gene is TRBV6-5, the J gene TRBJ2-1, with D unresolved. V dropped 5 bases and J dropped 8 bases, with 19 bases sitting between them. Per the germline V gene, CDR1 is MNHEY and CDR2 is SVGAGI. There are 15 residues in the CDR3. The CDR3 loop is CASSASRTRTYEQFF. DNA of the CDR3: TGTGCCAGCAGTGCCTCTCGGACCCGTACCTATGAGCAGTTCTTC.

The rearrangement uses TRBV11-3 and TRBJ2-1, with 12 bases that match TRBD2. The V and J ends lost 1 base and 8 bases, in that order; junction bases with no gene match: 3. The CDR3 is 15 amino acids. CDR1 and CDR2 from the germline V gene are SGHNT and YENEEA. CDR3 in amino acids: CASSLASGRADEQFF. The CDR3 bases are TGTGCCAGCAGCTTAGCTAGCGGGAGGGCCGATGAGCAGTTCTTC.

V gene TRBV10-3 combines with J gene TRBJ1-1; D is unclear. The V and J ends lost 10 bases and 2 bases respectively, with 20 bases between them. Germline CDR1 and CDR2: ENHRY and SYGVKD. The CDR3 covers 15 residues. CDR3 region: CATKGSPTANTEAFF. The CDR3 coding sequence is TGTGCCACGAAGGGAAGCCCGACCGCTAACACTGAAGCTTTCTTT.

This chain links TRBV5-4 with TRBJ2-5; tentatively, D is TRBD1 or TRBD2 (7 bases each). V lost 3 bases and J lost 0, with 18 bases in between. CDR1 SGHNT and CDR2 YYREEE come from the germline V gene (reference sequence). The CDR3 is 17 residues long. This chain's CDR3 is CASSWLGEGADQETQYF. The CDR3 region has the DNA TGTGCCAGCAGCTGGTTGGGGGAGGGGGCGGACCAAGAGACCCAGTACTTC.

The rearrangement joins TRBV19 to TRBJ2-2; D unresolved. This CDR3 comprises 14 residues. Trimming shortened V by 4 bases and J by 0 bases, and 6 bases separated the two germline ends. Germline V CDR1 and CDR2: LNHDA, SQIVND (reference sequence). CDR3 loop: CASSSGPNTGELFF. The DNA of the CDR3 is TGTGCCAGTAGTAGCGGACCGAACACCGGGGAGCTGTTTTTT.

The CDR3 protein is CASSHDRGYSGANVLTF. The CDR3, as DNA: TGTGCCAGCAGCCACGACCGAGGTTACTCTGGGGCCAACGTCCTGACTTTC. V gene TRBV11-2 combines with J gene TRBJ2-6; D is unclear. Looked up from germline, CDR1 is SGHAT and CDR2 is FQNNGV. There are 17 residues in the CDR3. Trimming took off 5 bases at V and 0 bases at J, with 14 bases between the two ends.

The chain is built from TRBV7-3 and TRBJ2-3; D gene ambiguous. Germline V lookup: CDR1 SGHTA, CDR2 FQGTGA. CDR3 length: 12 amino acids. The ends were cut back, 5 bases at V and 5 bases at J, with 8 bases in the middle. Here the CDR3 reads CASSPVGDTQYF. The CDR3 nucleotides are TGTGCCAGCAGCCCCGTAGGAGATACGCAGTATTTT.

The gene calls are TRBV5-6 and TRBJ1-3; no clear D gene. The CDR3 contains 12 residues. The ends were cut back, 4 bases at V and 4 bases at J, with 6 bases in the middle. Per the germline V gene, CDR1 is SGHDT and CDR2 is YYEEEE. The CDR3 region is CASSKHGNTIYF. In DNA, the CDR3 is TGTGCCAGCAGCAAGCACGGAAACACCATATATTTT.